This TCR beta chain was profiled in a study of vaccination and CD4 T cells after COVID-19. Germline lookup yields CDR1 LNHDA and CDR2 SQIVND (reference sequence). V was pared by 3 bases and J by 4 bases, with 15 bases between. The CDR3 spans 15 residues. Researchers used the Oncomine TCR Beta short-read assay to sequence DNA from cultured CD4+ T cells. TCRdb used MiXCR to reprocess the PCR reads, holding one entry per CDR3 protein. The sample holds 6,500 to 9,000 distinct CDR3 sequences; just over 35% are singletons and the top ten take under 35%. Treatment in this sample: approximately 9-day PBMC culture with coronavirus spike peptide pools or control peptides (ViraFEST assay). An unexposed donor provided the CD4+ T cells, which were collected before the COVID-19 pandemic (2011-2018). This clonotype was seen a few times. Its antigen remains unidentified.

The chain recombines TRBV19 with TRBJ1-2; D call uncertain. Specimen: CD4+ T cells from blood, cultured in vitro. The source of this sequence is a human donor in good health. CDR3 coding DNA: TGTGCCAGTAGTATGTGGGAAGGGCCGACCTATGGCTACACCTTC. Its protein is CASSMWEGPTYGYTF.